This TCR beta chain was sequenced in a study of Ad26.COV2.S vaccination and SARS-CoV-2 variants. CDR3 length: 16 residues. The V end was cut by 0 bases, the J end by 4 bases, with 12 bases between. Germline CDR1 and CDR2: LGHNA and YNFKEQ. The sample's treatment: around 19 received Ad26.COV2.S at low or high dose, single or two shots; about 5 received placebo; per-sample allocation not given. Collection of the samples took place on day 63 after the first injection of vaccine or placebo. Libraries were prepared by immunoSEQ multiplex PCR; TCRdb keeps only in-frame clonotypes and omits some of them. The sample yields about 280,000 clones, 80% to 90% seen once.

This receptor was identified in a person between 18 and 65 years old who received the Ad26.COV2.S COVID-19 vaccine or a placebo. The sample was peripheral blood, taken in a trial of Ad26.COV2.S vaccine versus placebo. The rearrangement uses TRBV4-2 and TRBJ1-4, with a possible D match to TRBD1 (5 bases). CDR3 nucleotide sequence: TGTGCCAGCAGCCAAGATCAAGGGGCAGGTAATGAAAAACTGTTTTTT. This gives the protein CASSQDQGAGNEKLFF.